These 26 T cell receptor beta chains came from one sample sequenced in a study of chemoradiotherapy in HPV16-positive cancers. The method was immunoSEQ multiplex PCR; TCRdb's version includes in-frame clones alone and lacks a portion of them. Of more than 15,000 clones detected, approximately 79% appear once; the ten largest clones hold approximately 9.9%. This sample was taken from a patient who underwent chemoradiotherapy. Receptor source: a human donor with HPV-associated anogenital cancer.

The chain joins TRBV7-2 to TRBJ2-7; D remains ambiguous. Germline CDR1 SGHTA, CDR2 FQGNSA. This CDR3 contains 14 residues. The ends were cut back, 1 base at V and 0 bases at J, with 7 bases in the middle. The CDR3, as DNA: TGTGCCAGCAGCTTAGTGCGACACTCCTACGAGCAGTACTTC. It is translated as CASSLVRHSYEQYF.

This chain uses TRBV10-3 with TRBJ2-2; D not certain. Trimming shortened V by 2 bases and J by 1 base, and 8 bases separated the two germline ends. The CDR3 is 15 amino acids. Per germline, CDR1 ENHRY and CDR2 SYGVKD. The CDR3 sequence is CAISEPIGNTGELFF. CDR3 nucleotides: TGTGCCATCAGTGAGCCCATAGGGAACACCGGGGAGCTGTTTTTT.

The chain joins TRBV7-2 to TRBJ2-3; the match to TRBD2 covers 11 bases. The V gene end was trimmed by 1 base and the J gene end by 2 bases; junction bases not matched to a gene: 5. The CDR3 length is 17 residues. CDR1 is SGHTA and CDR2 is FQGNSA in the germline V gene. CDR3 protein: CASSLELAGALTDTQYF. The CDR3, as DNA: TGTGCCAGCAGCTTAGAACTAGCGGGGGCCCTCACAGATACGCAGTATTTT.

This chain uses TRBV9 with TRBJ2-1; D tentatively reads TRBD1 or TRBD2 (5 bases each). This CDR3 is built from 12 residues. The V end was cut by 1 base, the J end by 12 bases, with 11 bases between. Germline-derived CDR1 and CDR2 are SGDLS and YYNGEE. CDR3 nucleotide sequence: TGTGCCAGCAGCGTACCAGGGACGGCGCAGTTCTTC. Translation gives CASSVPGTAQFF.

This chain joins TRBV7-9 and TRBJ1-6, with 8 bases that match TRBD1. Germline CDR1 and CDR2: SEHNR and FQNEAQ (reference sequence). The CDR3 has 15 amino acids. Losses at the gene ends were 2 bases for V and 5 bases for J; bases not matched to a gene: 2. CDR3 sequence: CASSLRGQDNSPLHF. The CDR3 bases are TGTGCCAGCAGCTTACGGGGACAGGATAATTCACCCCTCCACTTT. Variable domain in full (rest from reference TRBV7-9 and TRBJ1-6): DTGVSQNPRHKITKRGQNVTFRCDPISEHNRLYWYRQTLGQGPEFLTYFQNEAQLEKSRLLSDRFSAERPKGSFSTLEIQRTEQGDSAMYLCASSLRGQDNSPLHFGNGTRLTVT.

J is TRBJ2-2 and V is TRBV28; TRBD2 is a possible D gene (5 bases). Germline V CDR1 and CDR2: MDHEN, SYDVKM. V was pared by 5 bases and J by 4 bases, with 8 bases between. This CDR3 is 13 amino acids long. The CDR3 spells CASSMDFTGELFF. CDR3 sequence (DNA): TGTGCCAGCAGTATGGACTTCACCGGGGAGCTGTTTTTT. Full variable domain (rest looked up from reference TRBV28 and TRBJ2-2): DVKVTQSSRYLVKRTGEKVFLECVQDMDHENMFWYRQDPGLGLRLIYFSYDVKMKEKGDIPEGYSVSREKKERFSLILESASTNQTSMYLCASSMDFTGELFFGEGSRLTVL.

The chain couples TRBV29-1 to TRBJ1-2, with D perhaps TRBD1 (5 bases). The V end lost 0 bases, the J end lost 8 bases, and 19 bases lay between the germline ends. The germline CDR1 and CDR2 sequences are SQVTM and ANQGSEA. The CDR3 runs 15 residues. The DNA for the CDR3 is TGCAGCGTTGAAGATCGGTGGGGGATTGATGGGGGCTACACCTTC. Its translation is CSVEDRWGIDGGYTF.

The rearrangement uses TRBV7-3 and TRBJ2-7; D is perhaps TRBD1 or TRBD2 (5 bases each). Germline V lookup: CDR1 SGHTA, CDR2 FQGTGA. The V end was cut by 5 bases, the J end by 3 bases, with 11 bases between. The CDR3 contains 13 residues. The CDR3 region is CASSLQRGYEQYF. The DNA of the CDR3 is TGTGCCAGCAGCCTGCAGAGGGGCTACGAGCAGTACTTC.

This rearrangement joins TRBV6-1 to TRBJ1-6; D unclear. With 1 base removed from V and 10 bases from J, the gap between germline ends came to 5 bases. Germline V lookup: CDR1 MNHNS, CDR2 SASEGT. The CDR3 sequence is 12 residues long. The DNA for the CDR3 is TGTGCCAGCAGTGAAGTAGGGTCACCCCTCCACTTT. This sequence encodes CASSEVGSPLHF.

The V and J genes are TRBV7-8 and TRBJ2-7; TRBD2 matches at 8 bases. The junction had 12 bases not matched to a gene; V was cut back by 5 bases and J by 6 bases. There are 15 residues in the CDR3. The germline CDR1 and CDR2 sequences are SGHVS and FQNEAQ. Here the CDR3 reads CASSPRSGENLEQYF. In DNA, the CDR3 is TGTGCCAGCAGCCCCCGTAGCGGGGAAAATCTCGAGCAGTACTTC.

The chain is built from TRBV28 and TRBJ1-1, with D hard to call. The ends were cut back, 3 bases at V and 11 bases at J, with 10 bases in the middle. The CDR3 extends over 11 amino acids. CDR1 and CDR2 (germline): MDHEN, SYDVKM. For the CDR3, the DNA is TGTGCCAGCAGTTTGAGCCGGGAGGCTTTCTTT. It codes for CASSLSREAFF.

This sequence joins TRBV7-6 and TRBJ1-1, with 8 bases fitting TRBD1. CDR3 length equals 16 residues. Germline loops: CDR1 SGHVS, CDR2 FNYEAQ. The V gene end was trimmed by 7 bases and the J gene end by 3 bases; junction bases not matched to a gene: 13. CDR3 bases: TGTGCCAGCACTAGGGCAGGGGGCTTTCCGGACACTGAAGCTTTCTTT. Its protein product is CASTRAGGFPDTEAFF.

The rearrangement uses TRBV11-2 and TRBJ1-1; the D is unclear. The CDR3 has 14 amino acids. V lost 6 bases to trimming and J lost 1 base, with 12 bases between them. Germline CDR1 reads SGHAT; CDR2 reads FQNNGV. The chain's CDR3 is CASRLTQPNTEAFF. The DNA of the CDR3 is TGTGCCAGCAGACTCACACAGCCGAACACTGAAGCTTTCTTT.

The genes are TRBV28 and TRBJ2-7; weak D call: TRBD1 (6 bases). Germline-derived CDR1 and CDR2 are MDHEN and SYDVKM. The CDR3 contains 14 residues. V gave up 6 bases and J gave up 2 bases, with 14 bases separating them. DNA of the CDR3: TGTGCCAGCAGCCTCATCCGGGACACCTACGAGCAGTACTTC. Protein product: CASSLIRDTYEQYF.

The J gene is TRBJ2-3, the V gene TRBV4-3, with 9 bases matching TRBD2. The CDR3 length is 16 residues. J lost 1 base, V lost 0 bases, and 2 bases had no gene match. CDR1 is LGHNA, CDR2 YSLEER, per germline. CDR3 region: CASSQDLAGGTDTQYF. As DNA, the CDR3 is TGCGCCAGCAGCCAAGATTTAGCGGGGGGCACAGATACGCAGTATTTT.

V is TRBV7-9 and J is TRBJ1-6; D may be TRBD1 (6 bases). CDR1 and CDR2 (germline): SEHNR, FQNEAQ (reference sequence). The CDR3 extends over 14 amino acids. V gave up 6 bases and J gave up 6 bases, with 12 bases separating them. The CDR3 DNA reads TGTGCCAGCAGGAGAGGGGGACGTAATTCACCCCTCCACTTT. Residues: CASRRGGRNSPLHF.

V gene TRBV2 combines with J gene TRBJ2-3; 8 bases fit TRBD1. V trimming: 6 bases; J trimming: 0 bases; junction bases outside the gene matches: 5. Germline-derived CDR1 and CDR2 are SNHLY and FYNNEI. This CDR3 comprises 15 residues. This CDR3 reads CASSVRGLSTDTQYF. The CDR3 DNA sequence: TGTGCCAGCAGCGTCAGGGGGCTAAGCACAGATACGCAGTATTTT.

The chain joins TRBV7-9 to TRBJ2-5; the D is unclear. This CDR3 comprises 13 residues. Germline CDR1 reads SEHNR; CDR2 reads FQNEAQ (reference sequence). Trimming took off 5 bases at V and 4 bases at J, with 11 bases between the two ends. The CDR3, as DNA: TGTGCCAGCAGCCACCCTTTTAGAGAGACCCAGTACTTC. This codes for CASSHPFRETQYF.

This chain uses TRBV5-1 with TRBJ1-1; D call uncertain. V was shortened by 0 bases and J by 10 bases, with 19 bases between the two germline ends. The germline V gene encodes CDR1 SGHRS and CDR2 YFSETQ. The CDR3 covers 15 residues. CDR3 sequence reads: CASSLGLQGWLGAFF. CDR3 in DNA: TGCGCCAGCAGCTTGGGATTGCAAGGGTGGCTCGGAGCTTTCTTT.

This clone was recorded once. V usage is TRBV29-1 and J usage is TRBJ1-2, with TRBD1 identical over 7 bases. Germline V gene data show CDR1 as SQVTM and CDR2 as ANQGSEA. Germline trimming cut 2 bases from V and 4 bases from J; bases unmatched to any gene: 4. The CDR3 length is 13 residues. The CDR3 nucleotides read TGCAGCGTTGAAAGGGGGCTCAGCTATGGCTACACCTTC. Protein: CSVERGLSYGYTF.

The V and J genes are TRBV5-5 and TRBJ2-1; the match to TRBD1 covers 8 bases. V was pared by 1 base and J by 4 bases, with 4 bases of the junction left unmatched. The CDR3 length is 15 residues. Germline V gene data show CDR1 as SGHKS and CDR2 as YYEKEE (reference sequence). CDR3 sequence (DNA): TGTGCCAGCAGCTTGCGAGGACAGGGTTACAATGAGCAGTTCTTC. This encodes CASSLRGQGYNEQFF.

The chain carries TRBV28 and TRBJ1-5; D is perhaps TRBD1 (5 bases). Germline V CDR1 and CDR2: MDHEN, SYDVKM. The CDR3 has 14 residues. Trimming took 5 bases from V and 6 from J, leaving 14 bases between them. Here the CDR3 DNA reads TGTGCCAGCAGTCCCGCTTTAGGGGTTCAGCCCCAGCATTTT. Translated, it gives CASSPALGVQPQHF.

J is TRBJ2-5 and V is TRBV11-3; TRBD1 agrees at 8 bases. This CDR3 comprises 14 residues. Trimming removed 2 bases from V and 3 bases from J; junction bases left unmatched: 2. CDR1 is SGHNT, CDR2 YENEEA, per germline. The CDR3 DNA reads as TGTGCCAGCAGCTTACAGGGGGCGGAAGAGACCCAGTACTTC. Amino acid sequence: CASSLQGAEETQYF.

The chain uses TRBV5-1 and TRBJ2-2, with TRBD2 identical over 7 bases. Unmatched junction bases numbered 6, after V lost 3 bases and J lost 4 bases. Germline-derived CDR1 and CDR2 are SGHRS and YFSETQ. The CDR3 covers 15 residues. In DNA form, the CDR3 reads TGCGCCAGCAGCTCGGGCGCTAGCGGCACCGGGGAGCTGTTTTTT. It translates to CASSSGASGTGELFF.

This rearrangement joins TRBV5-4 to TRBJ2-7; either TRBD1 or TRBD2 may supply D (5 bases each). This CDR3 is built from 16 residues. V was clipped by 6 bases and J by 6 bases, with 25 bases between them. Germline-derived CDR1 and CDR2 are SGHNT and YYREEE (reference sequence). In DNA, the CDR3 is TGTGCCAGCACCCTTGGGACCTCAAGAAGGGAGCGCGAGCAGTACTTC. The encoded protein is CASTLGTSRREREQYF.

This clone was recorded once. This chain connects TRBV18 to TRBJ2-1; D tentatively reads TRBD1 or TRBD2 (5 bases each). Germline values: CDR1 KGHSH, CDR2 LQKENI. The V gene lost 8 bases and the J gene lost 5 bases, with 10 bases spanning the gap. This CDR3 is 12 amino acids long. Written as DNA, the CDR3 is TGTGCCAGCCAAAGGGGAGACAATGAGCAGTTCTTC. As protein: CASQRGDNEQFF. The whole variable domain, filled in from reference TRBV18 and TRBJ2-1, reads NAGVMQNPRHLVRRRGQEARLRCSPMKGHSHVYWYRQLPEEGLKFMVYLQKENIIDESGMPKERFSAEFPKEGPSILRIQQVVRGDSAAYFCASQRGDNEQFFGPGTRLTVL.